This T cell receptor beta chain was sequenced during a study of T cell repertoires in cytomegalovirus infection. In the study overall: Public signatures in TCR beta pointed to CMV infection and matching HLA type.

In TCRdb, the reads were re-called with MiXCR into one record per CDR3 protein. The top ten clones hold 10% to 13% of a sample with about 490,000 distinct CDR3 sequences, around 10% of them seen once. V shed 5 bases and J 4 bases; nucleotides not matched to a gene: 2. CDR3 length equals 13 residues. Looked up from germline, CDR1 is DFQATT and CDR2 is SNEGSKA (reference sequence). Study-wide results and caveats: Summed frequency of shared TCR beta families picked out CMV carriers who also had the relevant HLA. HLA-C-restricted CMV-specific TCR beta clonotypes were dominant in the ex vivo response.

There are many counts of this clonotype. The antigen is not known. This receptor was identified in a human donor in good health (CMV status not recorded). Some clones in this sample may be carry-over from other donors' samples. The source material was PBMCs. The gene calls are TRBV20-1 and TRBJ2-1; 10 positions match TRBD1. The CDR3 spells CSAPGQGYNEQFF. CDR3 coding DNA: TGCAGTGCTCCGGGACAGGGGTACAATGAGCAGTTCTTC.